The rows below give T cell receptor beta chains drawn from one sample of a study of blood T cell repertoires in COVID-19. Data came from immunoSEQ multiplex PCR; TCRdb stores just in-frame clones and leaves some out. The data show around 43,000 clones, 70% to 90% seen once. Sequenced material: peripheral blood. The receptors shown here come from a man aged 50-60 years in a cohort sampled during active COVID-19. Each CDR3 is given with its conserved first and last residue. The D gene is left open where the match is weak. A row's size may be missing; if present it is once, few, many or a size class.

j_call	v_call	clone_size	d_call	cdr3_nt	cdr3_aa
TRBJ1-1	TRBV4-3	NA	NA	TGCGCCAGCAGCCAAGAACCCAGTCCGGCGGCGAACACTGAAGCTTTCTTT	CASSQEPSPAANTEAFF
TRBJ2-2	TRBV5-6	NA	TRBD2	TGTGCCAGCAGCTTAAAGCGGGAGGGCCGGTTAACCGGGGAGCTGTTTTTT	CASSLKREGRLTGELFF
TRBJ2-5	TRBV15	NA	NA	TGTGCCACCAGCCCGAGGGGGGGAACCCAAGAGACCCAGTACTTC	CATSPRGGTQETQYF
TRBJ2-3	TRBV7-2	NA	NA	TGTGCCAGCAGCTCCGATGGAGGGGAGGGCACAGATACGCAGTATTTT	CASSSDGGEGTDTQYF
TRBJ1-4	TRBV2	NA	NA	TGTGCCAGCAGTGAGGCGGGGCCCCGCTATGGAAAACTGTTTTTT	CASSEAGPRYGKLFF
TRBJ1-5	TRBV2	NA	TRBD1	TGTGCCAGCAGTGAGTGGGACAGTCTAAATCAGCCCCAGCATTTT	CASSEWDSLNQPQHF
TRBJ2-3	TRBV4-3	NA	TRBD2	TGCGCCAGCAGCCAAGACCCGGGACTAGCGGGATTCGATACGCAGTATTTT	CASSQDPGLAGFDTQYF
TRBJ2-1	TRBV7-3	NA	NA	TGTGCCAGCGGTTCGGGGAATGAGCAGTTCTTC	CASGSGNEQFF
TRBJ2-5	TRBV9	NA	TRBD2	TGTGCCAGCAGCGTAGATGGACTAGCGCAAGAGACCCAGTACTTC	CASSVDGLAQETQYF
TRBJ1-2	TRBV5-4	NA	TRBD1	TGTGCCAGCAGCCGCTATAATGACGGACAGGGTGGCGGCTACACCTTC	CASSRYNDGQGGGYTF
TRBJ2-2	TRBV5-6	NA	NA	TGTGCCAGCAACTCCTATTTGGCCGGGGAGCTGTTTTTT	CASNSYLAGELFF
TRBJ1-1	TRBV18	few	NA	TGTGCCAGCTTAGGGAGCGAAACTAGGGTCGCTTTCTTT	CASLGSETRVAFF
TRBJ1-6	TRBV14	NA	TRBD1	TGTGCCAGCAGCCAAGTCGCAGGGGGTAATTCACCCCTCCACTTT	CASSQVAGGNSPLHF
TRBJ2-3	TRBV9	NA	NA	TGTGCCAGCAGCGGTCAGGGTTCTCCCACAGATACGCAGTATTTT	CASSGQGSPTDTQYF
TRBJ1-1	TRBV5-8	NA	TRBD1	TGTGCCAGCAGCTCCGGGACAGGGTTGAACACTGAAGCTTTCTTT	CASSSGTGLNTEAFF
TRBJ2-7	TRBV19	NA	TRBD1	TGTGCCAGTAGTCACAGGGACAGGGTCTACGAGCAGTACTTC	CASSHRDRVYEQYF
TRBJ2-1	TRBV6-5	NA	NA	TGTGCCAGCAGTAAGACAGACAATGAGCAGTTCTTC	CASSKTDNEQFF
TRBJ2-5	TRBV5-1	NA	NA	TGCGCCAGCAGCTTAGGAGGGCAGGACCTGAAGACCCAGTACTTC	CASSLGGQDLKTQYF
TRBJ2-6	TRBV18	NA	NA	TGTGCCAGCTCACCAGACGGGCAGGGAGCCAACGTCCTGACTTTC	CASSPDGQGANVLTF
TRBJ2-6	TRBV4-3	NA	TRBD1	TGCGCCAGCAGCCAAGTAGCAGGGGGCTCTGGGGCCAACGTCCTGACTTTC	CASSQVAGGSGANVLTF
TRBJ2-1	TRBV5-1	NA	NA	TGCGCCAGCAGCTGGCCCAGGGCGGGGCGGAACTACAATGAGCAGTTCTTC	CASSWPRAGRNYNEQFF
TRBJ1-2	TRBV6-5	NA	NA	TGTGCCAGCAGTTTAAGAGACAGTCCCATCTATGGCTACACCTTC	CASSLRDSPIYGYTF
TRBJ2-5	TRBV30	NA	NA	TGTGCCTGGAGTGTCGGGGAGACCCAGTACTTC	CAWSVGETQYF
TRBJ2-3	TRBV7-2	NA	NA	TGTGCCAGCAGCTTAGTGTCACAGGGAGGGACAGATACGCAGTATTTT	CASSLVSQGGTDTQYF
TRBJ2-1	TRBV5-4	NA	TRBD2	TGTGCCAGCAGCTTGGCGGCTAGCGGGAACAATGAGCAGTTCTTC	CASSLAASGNNEQFF
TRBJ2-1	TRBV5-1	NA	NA	TGCGCCAGCAGCTTGGCGGCAGGGGTGAATGAGCAGTTCTTC	CASSLAAGVNEQFF
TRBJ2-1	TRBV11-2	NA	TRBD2	TGTGCCAGCATTCTCCTAGCGGGGGGTAACAATGAGCAGTTCTTC	CASILLAGGNNEQFF
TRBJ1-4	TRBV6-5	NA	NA	TGTGCCAGCAGGGCATCCATACGCGAAAAACTGTTTTTT	CASRASIREKLFF
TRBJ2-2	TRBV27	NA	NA	TGTGCCAGTCAAGCGGGTGCTACCGGGGGGGAGCTGTTTTTT	CASQAGATGGELFF
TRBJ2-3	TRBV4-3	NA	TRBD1	TGCGCCAGCAGCCAAGTCCCTTTGACAGGGGAAACAGATACGCAGTATTTT	CASSQVPLTGETDTQYF
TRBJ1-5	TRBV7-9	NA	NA	TGTGCCAGCAGCTTAGGGAGCGGGGCAACCCATAGCAATCAGCCCCAGCATTTT	CASSLGSGATHSNQPQHF
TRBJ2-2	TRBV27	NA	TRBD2	TGTGCCAGCAGGAAGAGCGGGGGGAACACCGGGGAGCTGTTTTTT	CASRKSGGNTGELFF
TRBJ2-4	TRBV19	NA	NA	TGTGCCAGTAGTATAGGACGGGTTTTGGACATTCAGTACTTC	CASSIGRVLDIQYF
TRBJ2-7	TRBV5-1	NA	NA	TGCGCCAGCAGCGGAGGCACGGGCGCACCCGAGCAGTACTTC	CASSGGTGAPEQYF
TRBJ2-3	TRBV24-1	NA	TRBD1	TGTGCCACCAGTGAGACCGGGACAGGGGGCAGGGATACGCAGTATTTT	CATSETGTGGRDTQYF
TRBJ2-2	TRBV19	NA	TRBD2	TGTGCCAGTAGTATCACGGGAGGGAATCCCGGGGAGCTGTTTTTT	CASSITGGNPGELFF
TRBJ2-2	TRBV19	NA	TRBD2	TGTGCCAGTATCGCTAGCGGGTGGCGGACCGGGGAGCTGTTTTTT	CASIASGWRTGELFF
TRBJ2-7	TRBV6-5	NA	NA	TGTGCCAGCAACTTAGGACAGTGGAGCGAGCAGTACTTC	CASNLGQWSEQYF
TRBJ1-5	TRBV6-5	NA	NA	TGTGCCAGCAGCCCCCGCGGAGGGAGCAATCAGCCCCAGCATTTT	CASSPRGGSNQPQHF
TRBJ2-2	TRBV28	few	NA	TGTGCCAGCAGTTTATTAGCGGAGATCACCGGGGAGCTGTTTTTT	CASSLLAEITGELFF
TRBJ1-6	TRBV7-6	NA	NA	TGTGCCAGCAGCTACAGCCCGGGGTCACCCCTCCACTTT	CASSYSPGSPLHF
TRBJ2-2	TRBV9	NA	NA	TGTGCCAGCAGCATATCTAACAGGGGCACCGGGGGGCTGTTTTTT	CASSISNRGTGGLFF
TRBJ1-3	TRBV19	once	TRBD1	TGTGCCAGTAGTACGGACAGGGAGTATGGAAACACCATATATTTT	CASSTDREYGNTIYF